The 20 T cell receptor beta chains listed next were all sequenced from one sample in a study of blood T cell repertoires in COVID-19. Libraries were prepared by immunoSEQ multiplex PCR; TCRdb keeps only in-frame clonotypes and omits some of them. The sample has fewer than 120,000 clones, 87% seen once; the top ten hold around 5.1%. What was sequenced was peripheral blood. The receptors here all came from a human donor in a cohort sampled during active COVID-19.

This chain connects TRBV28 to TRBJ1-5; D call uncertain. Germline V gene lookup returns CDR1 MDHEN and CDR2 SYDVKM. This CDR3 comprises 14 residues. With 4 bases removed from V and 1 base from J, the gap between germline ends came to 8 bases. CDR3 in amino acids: CASSWGGSNQPQHF. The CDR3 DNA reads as TGTGCCAGCAGTTGGGGAGGCAGCAATCAGCCCCAGCATTTT. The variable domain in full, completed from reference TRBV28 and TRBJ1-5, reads DVKVTQSSRYLVKRTGEKVFLECVQDMDHENMFWYRQDPGLGLRLIYFSYDVKMKEKGDIPEGYSVSREKKERFSLILESASTNQTSMYLCASSWGGSNQPQHFGDGTRLSIL.

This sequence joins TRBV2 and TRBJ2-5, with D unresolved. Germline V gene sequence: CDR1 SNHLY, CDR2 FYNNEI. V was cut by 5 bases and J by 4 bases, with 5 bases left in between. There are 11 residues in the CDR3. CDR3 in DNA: TGTGCCAGCAGTTACACAGAGACCCAGTACTTC. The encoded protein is CASSYTETQYF.

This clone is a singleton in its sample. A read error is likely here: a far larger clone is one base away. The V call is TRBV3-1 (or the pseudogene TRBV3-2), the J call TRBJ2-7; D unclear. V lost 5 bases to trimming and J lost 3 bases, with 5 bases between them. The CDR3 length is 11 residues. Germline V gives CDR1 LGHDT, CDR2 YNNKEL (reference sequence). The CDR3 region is CASSSIYEQYF. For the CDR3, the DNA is TGTGCCAGCAGCTCCATCTACGAGCAGTACTTC.

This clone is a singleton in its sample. CDR3 sequence: CASRTSGNSYEQYF. Here the CDR3 DNA reads TGCGCCAGCAGGACTAGCGGGAACTCCTACGAGCAGTACTTC. This sequence joins TRBV10-2 and TRBJ2-7, with 11 bases aligning to TRBD2. Germline lookup yields CDR1 WSHSY and CDR2 SAAADI. J was trimmed by 0 bases and V by 6 bases; bases with no gene match: 1. The CDR3 is made up of 14 amino acids.

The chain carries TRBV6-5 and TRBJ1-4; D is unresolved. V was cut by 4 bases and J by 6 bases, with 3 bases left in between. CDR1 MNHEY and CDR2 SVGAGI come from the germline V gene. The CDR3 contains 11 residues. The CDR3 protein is CASSLYEKLFF. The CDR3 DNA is TGTGCCAGCAGTTTATATGAAAAACTGTTTTTT.

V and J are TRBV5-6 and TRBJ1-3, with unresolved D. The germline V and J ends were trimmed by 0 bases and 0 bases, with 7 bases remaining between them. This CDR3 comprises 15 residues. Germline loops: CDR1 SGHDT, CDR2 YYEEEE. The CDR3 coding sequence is TGTGCCAGCAGCTTGGTGGGGAGCTCTGGAAACACCATATATTTT. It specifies CASSLVGSSGNTIYF.

In DNA, the CDR3 is TGTGCCAGCAGCCCACTGCGGGCGGAGGAGCAGTTCTTC. Amino acid sequence: CASSPLRAEEQFF. V and J are TRBV3-1 (or the pseudogene TRBV3-2) and TRBJ2-1; possible D gene TRBD2, 5 bases. The CDR3 loop spans 13 amino acids. V lost 4 bases, J lost 10 bases, and 14 bases lay in between. The germline V gene encodes CDR1 LGHDT and CDR2 YNNKEL (reference sequence).

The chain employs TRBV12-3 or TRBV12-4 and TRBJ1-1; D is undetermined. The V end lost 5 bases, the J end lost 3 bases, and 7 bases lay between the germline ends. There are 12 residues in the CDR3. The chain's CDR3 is CASSGRDTEAFF. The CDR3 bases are TGTGCCAGCAGTGGGAGGGACACTGAAGCTTTCTTT.

The CDR3 loop is CASRADPSNEKLFF. The CDR3 DNA follows: TGTGCCAGCAGGGCGGATCCTAGTAATGAAAAACTGTTTTTT. This chain links TRBV6-6 with TRBJ1-4, with D hard to call. Germline CDR1 is MNHNY and CDR2 is SVGAGI (reference sequence). V gave up 6 bases and J gave up 4 bases, with 12 bases separating them. The CDR3 contains 14 residues.

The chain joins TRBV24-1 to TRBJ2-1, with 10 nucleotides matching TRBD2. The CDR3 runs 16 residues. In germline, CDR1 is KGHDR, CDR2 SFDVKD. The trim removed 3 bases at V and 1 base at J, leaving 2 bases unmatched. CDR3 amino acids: CATSDPSGSSYNEQFF. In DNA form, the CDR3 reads TGTGCCACCAGTGATCCTAGCGGGAGTTCCTACAATGAGCAGTTCTTC.

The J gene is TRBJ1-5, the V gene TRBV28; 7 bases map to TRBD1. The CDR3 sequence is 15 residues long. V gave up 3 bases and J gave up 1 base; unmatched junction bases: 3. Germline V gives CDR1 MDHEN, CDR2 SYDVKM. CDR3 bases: TGTGCCAGCAGTTTCGGGACAGCAAGCAATCAGCCCCAGCATTTT. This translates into CASSFGTASNQPQHF.

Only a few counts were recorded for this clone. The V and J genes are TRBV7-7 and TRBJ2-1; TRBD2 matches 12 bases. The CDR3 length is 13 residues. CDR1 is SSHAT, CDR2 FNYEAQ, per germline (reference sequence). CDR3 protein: CARGTSGYNEQFF. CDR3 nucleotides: TGTGCTAGGGGGACTAGCGGGTACAATGAGCAGTTCTTC. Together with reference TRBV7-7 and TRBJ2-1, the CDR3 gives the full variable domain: GAGVSQSPRYKVTKRGQDVTLRCDPISSHATLYWYQQALGQGPEFLTYFNYEAQPDKSGLPSDRFSAERPEGSISTLTIQRTEQRDSAMYRCARGTSGYNEQFFGPGTRLTVL.

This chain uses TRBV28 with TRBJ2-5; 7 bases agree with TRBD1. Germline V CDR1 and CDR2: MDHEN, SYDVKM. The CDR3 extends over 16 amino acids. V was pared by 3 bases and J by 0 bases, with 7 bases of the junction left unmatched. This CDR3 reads CASSFQTGRNQETQYF. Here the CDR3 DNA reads TGTGCCAGCAGTTTCCAGACAGGGCGGAACCAAGAGACCCAGTACTTC.

CDR3 sequence reads: CSARGLAGGTDTQYF. CDR3 coding DNA: TGCAGTGCTCGTGGACTAGCGGGAGGCACAGATACGCAGTATTTT. The chain has TRBV20-1 and TRBJ2-3; 13 bases fit TRBD2. Trimming at V came to 5 bases and at J to 1 base, leaving 3 bases not matched to a gene. CDR3 length: 15 amino acids. CDR1 and CDR2 (germline): DFQATT, SNEGSKA (reference sequence).

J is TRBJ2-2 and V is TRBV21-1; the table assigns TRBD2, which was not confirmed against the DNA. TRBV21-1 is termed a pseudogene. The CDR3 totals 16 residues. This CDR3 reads CASSKTGLDNTGELFF. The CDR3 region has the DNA TGTGCCAGCAGCAAAACGGGACTAGACAACACCGGGGAGCTGTTTTTT.

The CDR3 is CASSRTRTSGRPYNEQFF. The CDR3 DNA sequence: TGTGCCAGCAGTAGAACAAGGACTAGCGGTCGGCCTTACAATGAGCAGTTCTTC. The chain is built from TRBV27 and TRBJ2-1; TRBD2 matches 10 bases. Germline V gene data show CDR1 as MNHEY and CDR2 as SMNVEV (reference sequence). V shed 5 bases and J 4 bases; nucleotides not matched to a gene: 14. The CDR3 has 18 residues.

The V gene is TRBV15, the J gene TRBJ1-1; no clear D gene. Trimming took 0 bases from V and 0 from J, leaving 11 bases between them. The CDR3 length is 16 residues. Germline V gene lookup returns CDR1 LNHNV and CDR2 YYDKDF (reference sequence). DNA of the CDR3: TGTGCCACCAGCAGAGATTTTGGGAGGATGAACACTGAAGCTTTCTTT. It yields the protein CATSRDFGRMNTEAFF.

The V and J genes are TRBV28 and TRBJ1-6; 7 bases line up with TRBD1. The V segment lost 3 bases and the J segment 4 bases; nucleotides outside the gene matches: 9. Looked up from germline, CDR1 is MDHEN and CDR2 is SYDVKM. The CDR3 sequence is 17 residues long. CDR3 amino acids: CASSFVYLDRYNSPLHF. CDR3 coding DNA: TGTGCCAGCAGTTTTGTATATCTGGACAGGTATAATTCACCCCTCCACTTT.

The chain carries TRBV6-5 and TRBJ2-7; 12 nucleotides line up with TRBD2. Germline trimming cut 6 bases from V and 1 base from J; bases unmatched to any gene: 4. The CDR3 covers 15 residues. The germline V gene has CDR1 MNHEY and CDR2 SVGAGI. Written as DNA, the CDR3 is TGTGCCAGCAGCCTAACTAGCGGGGGGTCCTACGAGCAGTACTTC. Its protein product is CASSLTSGGSYEQYF.

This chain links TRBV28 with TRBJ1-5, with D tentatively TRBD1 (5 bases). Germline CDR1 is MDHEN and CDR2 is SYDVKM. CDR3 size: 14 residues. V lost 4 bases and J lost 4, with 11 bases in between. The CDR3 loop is CASSSVTANQPQHF. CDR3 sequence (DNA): TGTGCCAGCAGTTCCGTGACAGCAAATCAGCCCCAGCATTTT.